This TCR beta chain was sequenced in a study of OX40 agonist ivuxolimab in advanced cancers. With regard to the full study: Ivuxolimab was a fully human IgG2 agonistic monoclonal antibody targeting the costimulatory receptor OX40 (CD134). Intravenous ivuxolimab was administered to patients every 2 weeks at six dose levels: 0.01, 0.1, 0.3, 1.5, 3 and 10 mg/kg. Among the 50 to 55 dose-escalation patients, some 20 had hepatocellular carcinoma, 15 or so melanoma, 9 renal cell carcinoma and 9 head and neck cancer. A male proportion of around 81% and a mean age of 60 years, ranging from roughly 23 to 80, were recorded for the dose-escalation cohort. Patients were allowed to have had prior anti-PD-1, anti-PD-L1 or anti-CTLA-4 therapy, and around two fifths of the dose-escalation patients had been treated with checkpoint inhibitors. Partial responses occurred in three dose-escalation patients: two with cutaneous melanoma and one with hepatocellular carcinoma. The point of sequencing TCRbeta in the periphery was to test whether ivuxolimab changed TCR sequence diversity and drove clonal T-cell expansion. The monotherapy dose-escalation portion (N of about 50 patients) of the phase I ivuxolimab trial is reported in the paper.

Genomic DNA was extracted from sorted cells for sequencing of the TCRbeta CDR3 region. TCRbeta CDR3 regions were sequenced using the immunoSEQ Assay. The immuneACCESS repertoire file appears here via TCRdb, limited to in-frame rearrangements. These files lack a portion of the clones; in checked studies, under half of the deficit traces to unresolved V genes, and the cause of the others is not known. The sample records roughly 48,000 clones, roughly 83% of which are singletons. Around 1.1% of the sample goes to the ten largest clones. The germline V gene encodes CDR1 MGHRA and CDR2 YSYEKL. The CDR3 measures 17 amino acids from cysteine to phenylalanine. Here the CDR3 DNA is all that survives: 51 bases in frame from base 1. At the junction V is shortened by 1 base and J by 0 bases, with 13 bases in between. What the research found in general, with its limitations: After ivuxolimab, CD8+ T cells had more expanded clones than CD4+ T cells on average. In the 0.1-3.0 mg/kg groups, partial responders were among the patients with the lowest normalized peripheral clonal expansion, particularly in CD8+ T cells. At doses of 0.1 to 3.0 mg/kg, clonal expansion of both CD4+ and CD8+ T cells in blood was seen between baseline and week 6. Low levels of normalized T-cell clonal expansion were also seen in some patients who did not respond. Which antigens the clonally expanded peripheral T cells were specific for was not determined.

The trial excluded patients who had a history of autoimmune disease or were on systemic immunosuppression. Peripheral blood for TCR sequencing was collected from all dose cohorts at baseline, on cycle 4 day 1, and on cycle 7 day 1. Samples were obtained from an open-label, multicenter, first-in-human phase I dose-escalation trial of ivuxolimab. Adults with locally advanced or metastatic melanoma, renal cell carcinoma, hepatocellular carcinoma or head and neck squamous cell carcinoma were enrolled in the trial. Before TCR sequencing, CD4+ and CD8+ T cells were separately sorted from peripheral blood. Turning to this clone: The specificity of this receptor is unknown. No base qualities exist here, and no much larger clone lies one base off it.

The material sequenced was CD4+ or CD8+ T cells sorted from blood, taken in a trial of the OX40 agonist ivuxolimab. The clonotype was recovered from an adult with an advanced solid tumor such as melanoma, head and neck, liver or kidney cancer. The sequence links TRBV4-1 to TRBJ2-4; confidence is insufficient to name the D gene. CDR3 reads: CASSQVLALLAKNIQYF. The sequenced DNA: TGCGCCAGCAGCCAAGTACTGGCCCTTTTAGCCAAAAACATTCAGTACTTC.